One and the same sample provided the 9 T cell receptor beta chains below, sequenced in a study of memory CD4+ T cells and cytomegalovirus serostatus. The sort gate was single viable CD3+CD4+CD8-CD45RO+ cells for memory CD4+ T cells. TCRdb's copy holds only in-frame clones and misses some; the assay was immunoSEQ multiplex PCR. This table holds tens of thousands of clones, over 60% found once. Sequenced sample: memory CD4+ T cells from blood. The receptors originated from an adult in good health and CMV-seronegative.

This rearrangement joins TRBV11-1 to TRBJ2-5, with D possibly being TRBD2 (6 bases). The CDR3 covers 14 residues. Germline V lookup: CDR1 SGHAT, CDR2 FQDESV (reference sequence). V lost 4 bases and J lost 0, with 9 bases in between. DNA for the CDR3: TGTGCCAGCAGCTACCGGGACTACCAAGAGACCCAGTACTTC. It encodes CASSYRDYQETQYF.

This chain uses TRBV18 with TRBJ2-7, with TRBD1 as a possible D gene (6 bases). V lost 6 bases to trimming and J lost 6 bases, with 12 bases between them. The germline V gene encodes CDR1 KGHSH and CDR2 LQKENI. The CDR3 loop spans 12 amino acids. CDR3 in DNA: TGTGCCAGCTCTCTCATAGGGGGCGAGCAGTACTTC. This sequence encodes CASSLIGGEQYF. Filled out from reference TRBV18 and TRBJ2-7, the complete variable domain reads NAGVMQNPRHLVRRRGQEARLRCSPMKGHSHVYWYRQLPEEGLKFMVYLQKENIIDESGMPKERFSAEFPKEGPSILRIQQVVRGDSAAYFCASSLIGGEQYFGPGTRLTVT.

The chain uses TRBV5-4 and TRBJ1-1; D call uncertain. Trimming left V 0 bases short and J 8 bases short, with 8 bases between. The germline V gene encodes CDR1 SGHNT and CDR2 YYREEE (reference sequence). The CDR3 covers 12 residues. As DNA, the CDR3 is TGTGCCAGCAGCTTGGGTACGGTAGAAGCTTTCTTT. As protein: CASSLGTVEAFF.

The chain carries TRBV7-2 and TRBJ2-5; D might be TRBD1 (5 bases). Germline V lookup: CDR1 SGHTA, CDR2 FQGNSA. V was trimmed by 5 bases and J by 5 bases, leaving 12 bases between them. The CDR3 runs to 13 residues. DNA of the CDR3: TGTGCCAGCAGCCAGGGCCCGATGGAGACCCAGTACTTC. This encodes CASSQGPMETQYF.

This chain links TRBV28 with TRBJ1-5; D possibly corresponds to TRBD1 (5 bases). Germline V CDR1 and CDR2: MDHEN, SYDVKM. This CDR3 is 16 amino acids long. Trimming left V 8 bases short and J 0 bases short, with 17 bases between. CDR3 residues: CASLGTESHSNQPQHF. CDR3 DNA sequence: TGTGCCAGCCTAGGGACGGAAAGTCATAGCAATCAGCCCCAGCATTTT.

The gene calls are TRBV2 and TRBJ1-4; D is ambiguous. V lost 6 bases, J lost 0 bases, and 11 bases lay in between. Germline-derived CDR1 and CDR2 are SNHLY and FYNNEI. The length of the CDR3 is 15 residues. This CDR3 reads CASRGPPATNEKLFF. The CDR3 DNA reads as TGTGCCAGCAGGGGCCCTCCTGCAACTAATGAAAAACTGTTTTTT.

This rearrangement joins TRBV4-3 to TRBJ2-7; no firm D call. The V gene lost 0 bases and the J gene lost 3 bases, with 6 bases spanning the gap. CDR3 length equals 13 residues. The germline V gene has CDR1 LGHNA and CDR2 YSLEER. The CDR3: CASSQDNNYEQYF. DNA of the CDR3: TGCGCCAGCAGCCAAGATAACAACTACGAGCAGTACTTC.

The sample holds a few counts of this clone. J is TRBJ2-1 and V is TRBV11-1, with 11 bases identical to TRBD2. Germline-derived CDR1 and CDR2 are SGHAT and FQDESV (reference sequence). The CDR3 covers 16 residues. V lost 3 bases and J lost 0; bases outside the gene matches: 1. The CDR3 reads CASSLTSGNSYNEQFF. In DNA form, the CDR3 reads TGTGCCAGCAGCTTGACTAGCGGGAACTCCTACAATGAGCAGTTCTTC.

This chain joins TRBV2 and TRBJ2-1, with 7 bases aligning to TRBD2. This CDR3 has 16 residues. Trimming cost V 1 base and J 2 bases; bases outside gene matches: 5. Looked up from germline, CDR1 is SNHLY and CDR2 is FYNNEI. DNA for the CDR3: TGTGCCAGCAGTGAAGAGGCGGGAGTAACCTACAATGAGCAGTTCTTC. Translating it yields CASSEEAGVTYNEQFF.